This TCR beta chain was observed in a study of beta chain features in type 1 diabetes. Whole-study results and caveats: High-TCR-expressing cells could be over-represented by cDNA sequencing. Among all four CD4+ subsets, Type 1 diabetes patients had TCRB CDR3s that were moderately but significantly shorter.

This clone was recorded a few times. Its antigen is unknown. cDNA synthesis used the whole RNA isolate, giving expressed TCRB sequences. Clones were sequenced by immunoSEQ multiplex PCR, and TCRdb holds only the in-frame ones, with some missing. Among 400,000 to 500,000 clones listed, approximately 15% were seen once. Sorted populations all had greater than 95% purity. Trimming shortened V by 9 bases and J by 6 bases, and 9 bases separated the two germline ends. Germline loops: CDR1 LNHDA, CDR2 SQIVND (reference sequence). This CDR3 has 12 residues. The TCR sequence derives from a man aged 25-40 years in good health. The specimen sequenced was naive CD4+ T cells from blood. V usage is TRBV19 and J usage is TRBJ1-6; the D gene is possibly TRBD1 (6 bases). The CDR3 loop is CASNRVNSPLHF. The CDR3, as DNA: TGTGCCAGCAACAGGGTTAATTCACCCCTCCACTTT.